Below are 31 T cell receptor beta chains sequenced from a single sample in a study of cytomegalovirus exposure and HLA in healthy donors. TCRdb's table, derived via immunoSEQ multiplex PCR, lists solely in-frame clones and lacks some. This table holds tens of thousands of clones, approximately 95% found once. What was sequenced was PBMCs. All receptors come from a woman aged 18-30 years in good health and CMV-seronegative.

The rearrangement links TRBV7-3 to TRBJ2-3, with D perhaps TRBD1 (5 bases). The CDR3 extends over 13 amino acids. V shed 4 bases and J shed 4 bases, with 9 bases lying between them. CDR1 is SGHTA, CDR2 FQGTGA, per germline. CDR3 loop: CASSSDRPDTQYF. The CDR3, as DNA: TGTGCCAGCAGCTCAGACAGACCAGATACGCAGTATTTT.

V and J are TRBV19 and TRBJ1-2; 8 bases map to TRBD1. V was clipped by 3 bases and J by 3 bases; unmatched bases: 15. Looked up from germline, CDR1 is LNHDA and CDR2 is SQIVND (reference sequence). This CDR3 contains 18 residues. CDR3 loop: CASSIAWPQGAVYYGYTF. DNA for the CDR3: TGTGCCAGTAGTATTGCGTGGCCCCAGGGGGCGGTTTACTATGGCTACACCTTC.

The rearrangement links TRBV11-2 to TRBJ1-4, with D unclear. Trimming stripped 0 bases from V and 5 bases from J, with 4 bases between. The CDR3 extends over 13 amino acids. Germline assignment: CDR1 SGHAT and CDR2 FQNNGV. CDR3 DNA: TGTGCCAGCAGCTTAGAGTCGAATGAAAAACTGTTTTTT. Encoded protein: CASSLESNEKLFF.

The chain links TRBV27 to TRBJ2-3; D remains ambiguous. This CDR3 region has 16 residues. Trimming pared 3 bases from V and 5 bases from J, leaving 18 bases between. CDR1 MNHEY and CDR2 SMNVEV come from the germline V gene (reference sequence). CDR3 bases: TGTGCCAGCAGTTTTTTACAGCCGTCTGTTGGAGATACGCAGTATTTT. Residues: CASSFLQPSVGDTQYF.

The gene calls are TRBV5-4 and TRBJ1-3; possible D gene TRBD1, 5 bases. Between the trimmed V and J ends, which lost 1 base and 2 bases, there was a span of 13 bases. Germline-derived CDR1 and CDR2 are SGHNT and YYREEE (reference sequence). This CDR3 spans 16 amino acids. CDR3 sequence reads: CASSLPGGSAGNTIYF. CDR3 bases: TGTGCCAGCAGCTTGCCGGGGGGATCAGCTGGAAACACCATATATTTT.

This chain connects TRBV2 to TRBJ2-7; D gene unclear. This CDR3 spans 13 amino acids. Per germline, CDR1 SNHLY and CDR2 FYNNEI. The V and J ends lost 1 base and 6 bases respectively, with 10 bases between them. CDR3 in DNA: TGTGCCAGCAGTGAAGTCGGCAGGTTCGAGCAGTACTTC. The encoded protein is CASSEVGRFEQYF.

The rearrangement uses TRBV10-1 and TRBJ2-7, with 11 bases lining up with TRBD2. Germline trimming cut 3 bases from V and 0 bases from J; bases unmatched to any gene: 4. Per the germline V gene, CDR1 is WNHNN and CDR2 is SYGVQD (reference sequence). The CDR3 spans 16 residues. The CDR3 nucleotides read TGCGCCAGCAGTGACCCGGGACTAGCGGCCTCCTACGAGCAGTACGTC. It codes for CASSDPGLAASYEQYV.

The chain links TRBV27 to TRBJ1-4, with a possible D match to TRBD1 (5 bases). Per the germline V gene, CDR1 is MNHEY and CDR2 is SMNVEV (reference sequence). V lost 2 bases and J lost 8, with 18 bases in between. The CDR3 sequence is 16 residues long. The CDR3 coding sequence is TGTGCCAGCAGTTTAGGGGTGCGCGGGGGGGAGGAAAAACTGTTTTTT. Residues: CASSLGVRGGEEKLFF.

The rearrangement joins TRBV6-6 to TRBJ2-2, with a possible D match to TRBD1 (5 bases). This CDR3 contains 16 residues. The germline V gene encodes CDR1 MNHNY and CDR2 SVGAGI (reference sequence). V was cut by 6 bases and J by 0 bases, with 14 bases left in between. CDR3 residues: CASSQQEFANTGELFF. In nucleotides, the CDR3 is TGTGCCAGCAGCCAACAGGAGTTCGCGAACACCGGGGAGCTGTTTTTT.

The chain combines TRBV6-5 with TRBJ1-2, with a tentative D call TRBD1 (6 bases). There are 15 residues in the CDR3. V lost 6 bases to trimming and J lost 2 bases, with 16 bases between them. Germline CDR1 and CDR2: MNHEY and SVGAGI. The DNA of the CDR3 is TGTGCCAGCAGACCCCGCGACAGGTTAAACTATGGCTACACCTTC. Translation gives CASRPRDRLNYGYTF.

The chain employs TRBV4-3 and TRBJ2-2; 7 bases fit TRBD2. Per germline, CDR1 LGHNA and CDR2 YSLEER. CDR3 length: 15 residues. J was trimmed by 1 base and V by 4 bases; bases with no gene match: 3. CDR3 in amino acids: CASSLGTMNTGELFF. The CDR3 DNA sequence: TGCGCCAGCAGCCTCGGGACTATGAACACCGGGGAGCTGTTTTTT.

V and J are TRBV4-1 and TRBJ2-1, with 12 bases matching TRBD2. The CDR3 contains 18 residues. Germline CDR1 is MGHRA and CDR2 is YSYEKL. V lost 4 bases to trimming and J lost 4 bases; unmatched junction nucleotides: 11. The CDR3, as DNA: TGCGCCAGCAGCCCCCGACTAGCGGGAGATTGGGGATACAATGAGCAGTTCTTC. Its protein is CASSPRLAGDWGYNEQFF.

The gene calls are TRBV18 and TRBJ2-3; 10 bases fit TRBD2. V trimming: 4 bases; J trimming: 9 bases; junction bases outside the gene matches: 10. The CDR3 is made up of 15 amino acids. Per the germline V gene, CDR1 is KGHSH and CDR2 is LQKENI. This CDR3 is CASSLAGGYPGTQYF. DNA of the CDR3: TGTGCCAGCTCACTAGCGGGGGGATATCCGGGGACGCAGTATTTT.

This clone is classed as medium-sized. The rearrangement joins TRBV4-2 to TRBJ1-2; 7 bases are shared with TRBD1. From germline, CDR1 is LGHNA and CDR2 YNFKEQ. With 0 bases clipped from V and 6 bases from J, the junction kept 7 bases outside the gene matches. This CDR3 has 15 residues. CDR3 amino acids: CASSQEARGRDGYTF. DNA of the CDR3: TGTGCCAGCAGCCAAGAAGCGAGGGGGCGCGATGGCTACACCTTC.

This clone has only one observation. J is TRBJ2-7 and V is TRBV7-8, with 9 bases lining up with TRBD1. Germline CDR1 reads SGHVS; CDR2 reads FQNEAQ. The CDR3 has 15 residues. J lost 0 bases, V lost 5 bases, and 5 bases had no gene match. CDR3 sequence reads: CASSPGTGTSYEQYF. The CDR3, as DNA: TGTGCCAGCAGCCCCGGGACAGGGACCTCCTACGAGCAGTACTTC. The full variable domain, completed using reference TRBV7-8 and TRBJ2-7, is GAGVSQSPRYKVAKRGQDVALRCDPISGHVSLFWYQQALGQGPEFLTYFQNEAQLDKSGLPSDRFFAERPEGSVSTLKIQRTQQEDSAVYLCASSPGTGTSYEQYFGPGTRLTVT.

The chain is built from TRBV5-1 and TRBJ2-7; possible D gene TRBD2, 6 bases. Germline V gene lookup returns CDR1 SGHRS and CDR2 YFSETQ. V shed 4 bases and J shed 4 bases, with 15 bases lying between them. The CDR3 sequence is 14 residues long. In DNA form, the CDR3 reads TGCGCCAGCAGCGGCCGGGACTCCCCTTACGAGCAGTACTTC. Protein sequence: CASSGRDSPYEQYF.

The chain joins TRBV7-9 to TRBJ1-1; no reliable D call. Germline CDR1 SEHNR, CDR2 FQNEAQ (reference sequence). V was cut by 3 bases and J by 1 base, with 3 bases left in between. This CDR3 region has 12 residues. The CDR3 DNA sequence: TGTGCCAGCAGCTTCTCGAACACTGAAGCTTTCTTT. Its protein is CASSFSNTEAFF.

J is TRBJ2-2 and V is TRBV9; 9 bases are a match to TRBD2. CDR1 and CDR2 (germline): SGDLS, YYNGEE. The CDR3 runs 17 residues. Trimming took 0 bases from V and 4 from J; bases not matched to a gene: 7. The CDR3 DNA sequence: TGTGCCAGCAGCGTAGAGAGTGGCGGGAGGGCCACCGGGGAGCTGTTTTTT. This sequence encodes CASSVESGGRATGELFF.

The chain carries TRBV4-1 and TRBJ1-1, with TRBD1 matching over 7 bases. After removal of 6 bases from V and 1 base from J, the junction contained 5 bases not matched to a gene. The CDR3 spans 14 residues. Germline assignment: CDR1 MGHRA and CDR2 YSYEKL. The CDR3 DNA is TGCGCCAGCAGGGACGACAGGGAGAACACTGAAGCTTTCTTT. Its translation: CASRDDRENTEAFF.

This clone was picked up one time. The chain couples TRBV25-1 to TRBJ2-3; 8 nucleotides line up with TRBD1. This CDR3 comprises 16 residues. Germline trimming cut 3 bases from V and 10 bases from J; bases unmatched to any gene: 15. Germline V gives CDR1 MGHDK, CDR2 SYGVNS. CDR3 nucleotides: TGTGCCAGCAGTGATCCGGCAGGGGGCCCGATCGCTGCGCAGTATTTT. Translating it yields CASSDPAGGPIAAQYF. Filled out from reference TRBV25-1 and TRBJ2-3, the complete variable domain reads EADIYQTPRYLVIGTGKKITLECSQTMGHDKMYWYQQDPGMELHLIHYSYGVNSTEKGDLSSESTVSRIRTEHFPLTLESARPSHTSQYLCASSDPAGGPIAAQYFGPGTRLTVL.

The V and J genes are TRBV5-8 and TRBJ2-1, with a tentative D call TRBD1 (5 bases). The germline V gene has CDR1 SGHTS and CDR2 YDEGEE. The CDR3 is 13 amino acids. Trimming cost V 3 bases and J 8 bases, with 12 bases left between them. The CDR3 DNA follows: TGTGCCAGCAGCTGGGGCACGTCGGATGAGCAGTTCTTC. Translating gives CASSWGTSDEQFF.

This chain uses TRBV5-1 with TRBJ2-1, with 8 bases lining up with TRBD2. The CDR3 is made up of 15 amino acids. V lost 0 bases and J lost 7; bases outside the gene matches: 6. Germline CDR1 SGHRS, CDR2 YFSETQ. This chain's CDR3 is CASSLDRGGHNEQFF. CDR3 nucleotide sequence: TGCGCCAGCAGCTTGGATCGGGGGGGCCATAATGAGCAGTTCTTC.

The chain couples TRBV5-1 to TRBJ1-2, with 7 nucleotides matching TRBD1. V lost 0 bases, J lost 4 bases, and 9 bases stayed unmatched. The length of the CDR3 is 16 residues. CDR1 is SGHRS and CDR2 is YFSETQ in the germline V gene. The CDR3 reads CASSLAGRGQLYGYTF. For the CDR3, the DNA is TGCGCCAGCAGCTTGGCCGGCAGGGGACAGCTCTATGGCTACACCTTC.

The chain has TRBV5-1 and TRBJ2-3; D is uncertain. V was cut by 6 bases and J by 6 bases, with 20 bases left in between. The CDR3 loop spans 15 amino acids. Per the germline V gene, CDR1 is SGHRS and CDR2 is YFSETQ. CDR3 protein: CASTTPGSLADTQYF. The CDR3 DNA sequence: TGCGCCAGCACTACACCGGGTTCCCTCGCCGATACGCAGTATTTT.

The CDR3 coding sequence is TGTGCCAGCAGTTTTGGAGGGGGCCTCCGGGGCTACACCTTC. Translated: CASSFGGGLRGYTF. The chain joins TRBV27 to TRBJ1-2; 7 bases are a match to TRBD1. CDR3 size: 14 residues. Per the germline V gene, CDR1 is MNHEY and CDR2 is SMNVEV (reference sequence). V gave up 3 bases and J gave up 8 bases; unmatched junction bases: 9.

The CDR3 spells CASSLTRGVGELFF. The CDR3 DNA reads as TGTGCCAGCAGCCTGACTCGGGGGGTCGGGGAGCTGTTTTTT. The chain couples TRBV7-2 to TRBJ2-2; 7 bases map to TRBD2. CDR1 is SGHTA and CDR2 is FQGNSA in the germline V gene. The length of the CDR3 is 14 residues. V lost 5 bases, J lost 7 bases, and 7 bases stayed unmatched.

The chain joins TRBV6-1 to TRBJ2-3; 9 positions match TRBD1. J was trimmed by 7 bases and V by 9 bases; bases with no gene match: 11. CDR3 length equals 14 residues. Germline V gene sequence: CDR1 MNHNS, CDR2 SASEGT. The CDR3 reads CASGGGQGQHTQYF. The CDR3 nucleotides read TGTGCCAGTGGAGGGGGACAGGGCCAACATACGCAGTATTTT.

V and J are TRBV9 and TRBJ1-6, with D unresolved. Germline V gene lookup returns CDR1 SGDLS and CDR2 YYNGEE. The V and J ends lost 7 bases and 0 bases respectively, with 14 bases between them. The CDR3 sequence is 16 residues long. The CDR3 protein is CASGRAVSSYNSPLHF. DNA for the CDR3: TGTGCCAGCGGGCGGGCAGTTAGCTCCTATAATTCACCCCTCCACTTT.

The chain is built from TRBV7-9 and TRBJ1-1, with a possible D match to TRBD1 (5 bases). V gave up 3 bases and J gave up 11 bases, with 16 bases separating them. CDR1 SEHNR and CDR2 FQNEAQ come from the germline V gene (reference sequence). The CDR3 consists of 13 residues. The CDR3 DNA reads TGTGCCAGCAGCTTGAAGGGGCGTGCGGCGGCTTTCTTT. Translated, it gives CASSLKGRAAAFF.

This clone was detected only a few times. The J gene is TRBJ2-2, the V gene TRBV7-3; D is perhaps TRBD1 (5 bases). V gave up 5 bases and J gave up 2 bases, with 18 bases separating them. Germline CDR1 reads SGHTA; CDR2 reads FQGTGA. The CDR3 extends over 17 amino acids. CDR3 loop: CASSPWGAADNTGELFF. The CDR3 bases are TGTGCCAGCAGCCCCTGGGGCGCGGCGGATAACACCGGGGAGCTGTTTTTT. Full variable domain (remainder filled in from reference TRBV7-3 and TRBJ2-2): GAGVSQTPSNKVTEKGKYVELRCDPISGHTALYWYRQSLGQGPEFLIYFQGTGAADDSGLPNDRFFAVRPEGSVSTLKIQRTERGDSAVYLCASSPWGAADNTGELFFGEGSRLTVL.

The J gene is TRBJ2-2, the V gene TRBV6-5; the D gene is possibly TRBD1 (6 bases). Germline V gene sequence: CDR1 MNHEY, CDR2 SVGAGI. Trimming removed 0 bases at V and 7 bases at J, with 15 bases between. The length of the CDR3 is 16 residues. In DNA, the CDR3 is TGTGCCAGCAGTTACTCGTCAGGGGAAGTGGGCGGGGAGCTGTTTTTT. It translates to CASSYSSGEVGGELFF.